Presented here are 18 T cell receptor beta chains from one specimen sequenced in a study of immune evolution from preneoplasia to lung adenocarcinoma. Sequenced by immunoSEQ multiplex PCR; TCRdb stores in-frame clones only, minus some. This repertoire shows 11,000 to 15,000 clones, 80% to 90% found once; its top ten account for 4.2%. The sample taken for sequencing was FFPE minimally invasive lung adenocarcinoma tissue. These receptors all come from a person aged 65 to 85 with lung adenocarcinoma.

This chain uses TRBV5-1 with TRBJ2-1; D gene unclear. Germline loops: CDR1 SGHRS, CDR2 YFSETQ. V was shortened by 4 bases and J by 7 bases, with 9 bases between the two germline ends. The CDR3 is 12 residues long. The CDR3 DNA reads as TGCGCCAGCAGCCCCAACGGTAATGAGCAGTTCTTC. This gives the protein CASSPNGNEQFF. The whole variable domain, filled in from reference TRBV5-1 and TRBJ2-1, reads KAGVTQTPRYLIKTRGQQVTLSCSPISGHRSVSWYQQTPGQGLQFLFEYFSETQRNKGNFPGRFSGRQFSNSRSEMNVSTLELGDSALYLCASSPNGNEQFFGPGTRLTVL.

The chain is built from TRBV5-1 and TRBJ2-7, with D possibly matching TRBD1 (5 bases). The germline V gene encodes CDR1 SGHRS and CDR2 YFSETQ. The CDR3 contains 15 residues. V was cut by 3 bases and J by 6 bases, with 19 bases left in between. For the CDR3, the DNA is TGCGCCAGCAGCTCCCGGCAGGGCCTAGGGGCCGAGCAGTACTTC. Protein sequence: CASSSRQGLGAEQYF.

The rearrangement uses TRBV11-2 and TRBJ2-5, with a possible D match to TRBD1 (6 bases). Trimming shortened V by 4 bases and J by 2 bases, and 14 bases separated the two germline ends. The germline V gene has CDR1 SGHAT and CDR2 FQNNGV. This CDR3 comprises 15 residues. CDR3 sequence (DNA): TGTGCCAGCAGCTACGGTGTACAGGGACAAGAGACCCAGTACTTC. Translating it yields CASSYGVQGQETQYF.

The V call is TRBV29-1, the J call TRBJ1-4; D gene ambiguous. The germline V gene has CDR1 SQVTM and CDR2 ANQGSEA. The ends were cut back, 4 bases at V and 4 bases at J, with 10 bases in the middle. The CDR3 loop spans 13 amino acids. The CDR3 here is CSVVEGFNEKLFF. Written as DNA, the CDR3 is TGCAGCGTTGTTGAGGGATTTAATGAAAAACTGTTTTTT.

This clone has more than one count but fewer than ten. The rearrangement joins TRBV19 to TRBJ2-2; no reliable D call. The CDR3 loop spans 12 amino acids. Trimming pared 4 bases from V and 7 bases from J, leaving 7 bases between. Per the germline V gene, CDR1 is LNHDA and CDR2 is SQIVND (reference sequence). This chain's CDR3 is CASSRARGELFF. The CDR3 DNA reads TGTGCCAGTAGTAGGGCCCGCGGGGAGCTGTTTTTT.

This sequence joins TRBV11-2 and TRBJ2-7, with D unresolved. Trimming took 2 bases from V and 6 from J, leaving 11 bases between them. The CDR3 loop spans 13 amino acids. Germline V gene sequence: CDR1 SGHAT, CDR2 FQNNGV. In nucleotides, the CDR3 is TGTGCCAGCAGCTTATTGACGACAACCGAGCAGTACTTC. Amino acids: CASSLLTTTEQYF.

The rearrangement joins TRBV6-5 to TRBJ2-7; D uncertain. This CDR3 has 13 amino acids. V was trimmed by 7 bases and J by 2 bases, leaving 12 bases between them. The germline V gene encodes CDR1 MNHEY and CDR2 SVGAGI. CDR3 sequence reads: CASTSGLTYEQYF. CDR3 coding DNA: TGTGCCAGCACCTCGGGTTTGACCTACGAGCAGTACTTC.

The chain combines TRBV18 with TRBJ2-7, with 9 nucleotides matching TRBD1. The V gene's germline CDR1 is KGHSH and CDR2 LQKENI. This CDR3 spans 15 amino acids. V lost 2 bases, J lost 3 bases, and 5 bases stayed unmatched. Here the CDR3 DNA reads TGTGCCAGCTCACCAGCGGGACAGGGCCACTACGAGCAGTACTTC. It specifies CASSPAGQGHYEQYF.

The gene calls are TRBV28 and TRBJ2-1; D possibly matches TRBD1 or TRBD2 (5 bases each). The CDR3 has 12 residues. Germline V lookup: CDR1 MDHEN, CDR2 SYDVKM. V lost 3 bases, J lost 10 bases, and 10 bases lay in between. Here the CDR3 reads CASSLGVGEQFF. Here the CDR3 DNA reads TGTGCCAGCAGTTTGGGGGTAGGGGAGCAGTTCTTC.

The rearrangement joins TRBV5-8 to TRBJ2-5; 10 bases agree with TRBD1. Trimming took 1 base from V and 1 from J; bases not matched to a gene: 4. The CDR3 sequence is 16 residues long. The germline V gene encodes CDR1 SGHTS and CDR2 YDEGEE. Written as DNA, the CDR3 is TGTGCCAGCAGCTTGTGGGGACAGGGGATCCAAGAGACCCAGTACTTC. As protein: CASSLWGQGIQETQYF.

The chain recombines TRBV9 with TRBJ1-5, with 8 bases fitting TRBD1. The V gene's germline CDR1 is SGDLS and CDR2 YYNGEE. The CDR3 totals 15 residues. V dropped 4 bases and J dropped 5; count of bases not matched to a gene: 8. Written as DNA, the CDR3 is TGTGCCAGCAGCTCCGAGGACAGGGAGGATCAGCCCCAGCATTTT. Protein sequence: CASSSEDREDQPQHF.

This clone is deemed medium-sized. This sample also contains other DNA sequences that code for the same CDR3. The rearrangement uses TRBV18 and TRBJ2-7; D could derive from TRBD1 or TRBD2 (5 bases each). The CDR3 sequence is 16 residues long. V was pared by 2 bases and J by 1 base, with 15 bases between. The V gene's germline CDR1 is KGHSH and CDR2 LQKENI. In DNA form, the CDR3 reads TGTGCCAGCTCACCATATTCCGGGACGGCTTCCTACGAGCAGTACTTC. The encoded protein is CASSPYSGTASYEQYF.

V and J are TRBV20-1 and TRBJ2-1, with 10 bases that match TRBD1. CDR1 and CDR2 from the germline V gene are DFQATT and SNEGSKA (reference sequence). This CDR3 has 11 amino acids. CDR3 nucleotides: TGCAGCGGGGACAGGGGTGATGAGCAGTTCTTC. It encodes CSGDRGDEQFF.

This clone was picked up a small number of times. CDR3 nucleotide sequence: TGTGCCAGCTCACCGGGACAGAACTACAATGAGCAGTTCTTC. It encodes CASSPGQNYNEQFF. The V and J genes are TRBV18 and TRBJ2-1; 7 bases align to TRBD1. V was pared by 3 bases and J by 3 bases, with 2 bases of the junction left unmatched. The CDR3 runs 14 residues. The germline V gene has CDR1 KGHSH and CDR2 LQKENI.

The V gene is TRBV2, the J gene TRBJ1-2; D gene uncertain. The V gene lost 1 base and the J gene lost 8 bases, with 14 bases spanning the gap. The CDR3 runs 14 residues. Germline V lookup: CDR1 SNHLY, CDR2 FYNNEI. CDR3 sequence (DNA): TGTGCCAGCAGTGAAGGCAAACGGGCGCGGGGCTACACCTTC. This gives the protein CASSEGKRARGYTF.

This clone was seen a single time. A read error may produce the germline difference seen at one junction end. The V call is TRBV6-5, the J call TRBJ1-5; D not certain. Looked up from germline, CDR1 is MNHEY and CDR2 is SVGAGI. CDR3 size: 14 residues. Here the CDR3 DNA reads TGTGCCAGCAGTTATTGGCAGCCCAATCAACCCCAGCATTTT. It encodes CASSYWQPNQPQHF.

This chain connects TRBV11-2 to TRBJ2-1; possibly TRBD2 for D (5 bases). Per germline, CDR1 SGHAT and CDR2 FQNNGV. The CDR3 is 15 residues long. V was trimmed by 4 bases and J by 2 bases, leaving 12 bases between them. CDR3 sequence reads: CASSSYNGAYNEQFF. The CDR3 bases are TGTGCCAGCAGCTCGTATAACGGGGCCTACAATGAGCAGTTCTTC.

This chain joins TRBV19 and TRBJ2-3, with 8 bases identical to TRBD1. The V gene's germline CDR1 is LNHDA and CDR2 SQIVND (reference sequence). This CDR3 comprises 15 residues. The V segment lost 5 bases and the J segment 2 bases; nucleotides outside the gene matches: 6. Here the CDR3 reads CASSQGQDTTDTQYF. Here the CDR3 DNA reads TGTGCCAGTAGTCAGGGACAGGACACCACAGATACGCAGTATTTT.